This T cell receptor (beta chain) appears in the sequencing data of a study of response to subunit inactivated influenza vaccine. Study-wide points: Authors suggested few new T cells are recruited by each seasonal influenza vaccination.

Many counts were recorded for this clonotype. Its antigen remains unidentified. TCRdb ran MiXCR on the RT-PCR reads and lists one entry per CDR3 protein. This sample has 590,000 or so distinct CDR3 sequences; 13% to 15% occur once, and the top ten carry less than 9%. V lost 6 bases to trimming and J lost 0 bases, with 8 bases between them. This CDR3 contains 12 residues. Germline V CDR1 and CDR2: SQVTM, ANQGSEA. The rearrangement links TRBV29-1 to TRBJ1-1, with D maybe TRBD1 (5 bases). Sequenced here: PBMCs from blood, sampled less than 15 days before vaccination. The receptor was derived from a man aged 45-65 years who received an inactivated influenza vaccine. CDR3 sequence: CSVGRMNTEAFF. CDR3 coding DNA: TGCAGCGTGGGACGGATGAACACTGAAGCTTTCTTT.